The 10 T cell receptor beta chains below all came from one sample that was sequenced in a study of T cell responses to AZD1222 COVID-19 vaccine. The data were produced by immunoSEQ multiplex PCR, yet TCRdb's version contains in-frame clones alone and is incomplete. The table has fewer than 200,000 clones, roughly nine tenths seen once. Specimen: peripheral blood, collected 28 days after the second dose of the MenACWY control vaccine. The receptors were sampled from an adult who received the MenACWY meningococcal vaccine as a control.

The V and J genes are TRBV29-1 and TRBJ1-3; perhaps TRBD1 as D (5 bases). Per germline, CDR1 SQVTM and CDR2 ANQGSEA. The CDR3 is 13 amino acids. V gave up 7 bases and J gave up 0 bases, with 10 bases separating them. CDR3 DNA sequence: TGCAGCGGTGTCGGGGGCTCTGGAAACACCATATATTTT. This sequence encodes CSGVGGSGNTIYF.

This clone was found once. The J gene is TRBJ1-2, the V gene TRBV19, with 7 nucleotides matching TRBD1. Germline lookup yields CDR1 LNHDA and CDR2 SQIVND (reference sequence). Unmatched junction bases numbered 7, after V lost 4 bases and J lost 8 bases. This CDR3 contains 13 residues. CDR3 nucleotides: TGTGCCAGTAGTAACACAGGGGATGAGGGCTACACCTTC. This sequence encodes CASSNTGDEGYTF.

Here the CDR3 reads CASSLPVNTEAFF. As DNA, the CDR3 is TGTGCCAGCAGCTTACCGGTGAACACTGAAGCTTTCTTT. The chain combines TRBV7-2 with TRBJ1-1; D remains unclear. Between the trimmed V and J ends, which lost 2 bases and 0 bases, there was a span of 4 bases. The V gene's germline CDR1 is SGHTA and CDR2 FQGNSA. The CDR3 extends over 13 amino acids.

The rearrangement joins TRBV6-5 to TRBJ1-5; perhaps TRBD1 as D (6 bases). The CDR3 runs to 15 residues. V lost 6 bases and J 3 bases, leaving 15 bases between the germline ends. CDR1 is MNHEY and CDR2 is SVGAGI in the germline V gene. The CDR3 reads CASSSIGQNNQPQHF. Here the CDR3 DNA reads TGTGCCAGCAGCTCCATCGGACAGAACAATCAGCCCCAGCATTTT.

The V call is TRBV10-3, the J call TRBJ1-2; possibly TRBD1 for D (5 bases). Per germline, CDR1 ENHRY and CDR2 SYGVKD. This CDR3 region has 12 residues. The V end lost 6 bases, the J end lost 7 bases, and 12 bases lay between the germline ends. The CDR3 DNA reads as TGTGCCATCAGCGAGGGCGGGGGTGGCTACACCTTC. As protein: CAISEGGGGYTF.

On this clone itself: At one boundary the junction diverges from the germline segment, which might be a read error. The V and J genes are TRBV7-3 and TRBJ2-7; 8 bases line up with TRBD1. CDR1 is SGHTA and CDR2 is FQGTGA in the germline V gene. CDR3 length: 15 residues. The CDR3 is CASSLTGGVGYEQYF. CDR3 coding DNA: TGTGCCAGCAGCCTAACAGGGGGTGTGGGATACGAGCAGTACTTC.

This chain uses TRBV18 with TRBJ2-1; perhaps D is TRBD1 or TRBD2 (5 bases each). This CDR3 has 15 amino acids. Germline V gene data show CDR1 as KGHSH and CDR2 as LQKENI. V lost 2 bases to trimming and J lost 5 bases, with 13 bases between them. The CDR3 sequence: CASSPTIGTNNEQFF. DNA of the CDR3: TGTGCCAGCTCACCAACTATTGGGACCAACAATGAGCAGTTCTTC.

The chain recombines TRBV19 with TRBJ1-3; D gene ambiguous. V lost 1 base, J lost 4 bases, and 8 bases lay in between. Germline V gene lookup returns CDR1 LNHDA and CDR2 SQIVND (reference sequence). This CDR3 spans 14 amino acids. The chain's CDR3 is CASSIGGDGNTIYF. CDR3 in DNA: TGTGCCAGTAGTATAGGAGGAGACGGAAACACCATATATTTT.

A single count supports this clone. This chain uses TRBV7-9 with TRBJ2-7; TRBD1 matches 10 bases. J gave up 2 bases and V 4 bases, and 5 bases lay outside the gene matches. Germline V gives CDR1 SEHNR, CDR2 FQNEAQ (reference sequence). The CDR3 covers 15 residues. The CDR3 spells CASSSGQGMTYEQYF. DNA of the CDR3: TGTGCCAGCAGCTCGGGACAGGGGATGACCTACGAGCAGTACTTC.

The chain employs TRBV29-1 and TRBJ2-1; D unresolved. Germline CDR1 and CDR2: SQVTM and ANQGSEA. Trimming shortened V by 4 bases and J by 2 bases, and 6 bases separated the two germline ends. CDR3 length: 12 amino acids. The DNA of the CDR3 is TGCAGCGTTGGGTGGGCCTACAATGAGCAGTTCTTC. As protein: CSVGWAYNEQFF.